The clone carrying this T cell receptor (beta chain) came up many times. Antigen specificity is unknown. This record belongs to a study of neurological immune-mediated disorders. Findings and limits, study-wide: None of the CDR3 amino acid sequences of expanded clones were shared across subjects, and this suggested private repertoires in all groups.

The unsorted libraries were prepared from 2 million PBMCs (stored at -80 C). CDR1 and CDR2 from the germline V gene are SGHDN and FVKESK. This CDR3 contains 15 residues. V lost 0 bases to trimming and J lost 0 bases, with 9 bases between them. TCRdb recomputed calls from the 5' RACE reads with MiXCR, one row per CDR3 protein. The sample has around 50,000 distinct CDR3 sequences, about a quarter seen once. This TCR was recovered from a woman aged 70-85 years in good health. The sequencing sample was made of PBMCs. This chain connects TRBV14 to TRBJ2-7; D may match TRBD1 or TRBD2 (5 bases each). The CDR3 sequence is CASSQDRETSYEQYF. The CDR3 DNA reads TGTGCCAGCAGCCAAGACAGGGAGACCTCCTACGAGCAGTACTTC. Drawing the rest from reference TRBV14 and TRBJ2-7, the complete variable domain is EAGVTQFPSHSVIEKGQTVTLRCDPISGHDNLYWYRRVMGKEIKFLLHFVKESKQDESGMPNNRFLAERTGGTYSTLKVQPAELEDSGVYFCASSQDRETSYEQYFGPGTRLTVT.